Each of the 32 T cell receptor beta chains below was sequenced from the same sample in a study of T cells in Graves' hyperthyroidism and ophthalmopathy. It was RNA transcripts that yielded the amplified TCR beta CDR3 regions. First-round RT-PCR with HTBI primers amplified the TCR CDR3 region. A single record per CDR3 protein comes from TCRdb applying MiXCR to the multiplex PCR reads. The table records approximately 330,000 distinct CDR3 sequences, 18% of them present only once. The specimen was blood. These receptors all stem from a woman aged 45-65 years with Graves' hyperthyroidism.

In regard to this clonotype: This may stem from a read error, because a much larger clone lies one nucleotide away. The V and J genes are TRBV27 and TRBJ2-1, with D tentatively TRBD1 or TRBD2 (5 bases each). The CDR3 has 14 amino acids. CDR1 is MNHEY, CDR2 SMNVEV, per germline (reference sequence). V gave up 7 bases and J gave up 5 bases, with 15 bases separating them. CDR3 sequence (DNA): TGTGCCAGCACCTCCGGGACCAGCGACAATGAGCAGTTCTTC. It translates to CASTSGTSDNEQFF.

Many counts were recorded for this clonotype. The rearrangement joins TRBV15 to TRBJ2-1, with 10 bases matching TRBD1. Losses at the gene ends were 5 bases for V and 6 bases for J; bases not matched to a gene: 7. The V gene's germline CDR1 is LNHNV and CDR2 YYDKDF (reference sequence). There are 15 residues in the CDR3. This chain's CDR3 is CATSGGQGLGNEQFF. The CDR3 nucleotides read TGTGCCACCAGCGGGGGACAGGGGCTTGGCAATGAGCAGTTCTTC.

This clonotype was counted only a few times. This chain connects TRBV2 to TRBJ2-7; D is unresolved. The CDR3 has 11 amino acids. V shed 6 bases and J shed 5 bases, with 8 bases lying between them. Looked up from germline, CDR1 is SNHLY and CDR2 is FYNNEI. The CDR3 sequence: CASSSPNEQYF. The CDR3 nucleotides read TGTGCCAGCAGCAGCCCTAACGAGCAGTACTTC.

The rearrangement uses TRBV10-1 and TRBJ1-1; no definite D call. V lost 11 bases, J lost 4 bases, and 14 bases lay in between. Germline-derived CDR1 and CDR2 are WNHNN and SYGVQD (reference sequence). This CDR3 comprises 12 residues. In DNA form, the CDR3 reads TGCGCCGGCCCCATTGAGGGCACTGAAGCTTTCTTT. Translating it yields CAGPIEGTEAFF.

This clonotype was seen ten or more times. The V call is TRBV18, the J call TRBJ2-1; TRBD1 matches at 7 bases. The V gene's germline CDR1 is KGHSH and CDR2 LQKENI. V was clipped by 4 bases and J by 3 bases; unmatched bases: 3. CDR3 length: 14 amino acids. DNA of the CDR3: TGTGCCAGCTCACTCCAGGGGGACTACAATGAGCAGTTCTTC. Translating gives CASSLQGDYNEQFF.

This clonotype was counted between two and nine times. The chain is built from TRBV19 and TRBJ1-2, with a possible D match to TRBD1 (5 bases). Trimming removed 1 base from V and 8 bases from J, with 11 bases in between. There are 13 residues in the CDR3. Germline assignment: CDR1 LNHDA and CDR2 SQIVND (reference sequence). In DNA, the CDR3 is TGTGCCAGTAGTATAGTGGCAGGGAGCGGCTACACCTTC. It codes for CASSIVAGSGYTF.

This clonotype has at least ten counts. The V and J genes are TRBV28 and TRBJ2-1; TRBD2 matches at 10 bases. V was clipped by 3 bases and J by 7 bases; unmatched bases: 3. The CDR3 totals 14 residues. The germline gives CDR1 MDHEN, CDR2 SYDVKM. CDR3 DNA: TGTGCCAGCAGTTTCCTAGCGGGAGCGAATGAGCAGTTCTTC. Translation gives CASSFLAGANEQFF.

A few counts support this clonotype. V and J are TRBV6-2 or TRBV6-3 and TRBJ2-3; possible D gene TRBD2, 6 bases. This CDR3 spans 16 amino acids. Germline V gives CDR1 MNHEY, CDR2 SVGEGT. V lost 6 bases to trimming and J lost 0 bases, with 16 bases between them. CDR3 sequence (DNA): TGTGCCAGCAGCGGGACTTTTTCGACTAGCACAGATACGCAGTATTTT. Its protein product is CASSGTFSTSTDTQYF.

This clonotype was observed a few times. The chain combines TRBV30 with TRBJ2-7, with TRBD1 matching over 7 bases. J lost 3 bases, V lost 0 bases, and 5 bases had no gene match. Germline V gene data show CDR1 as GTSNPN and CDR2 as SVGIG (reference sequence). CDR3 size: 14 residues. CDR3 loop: CAWSVQGYIYEQYF. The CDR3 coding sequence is TGTGCCTGGAGTGTACAGGGGTATATCTACGAGCAGTACTTC. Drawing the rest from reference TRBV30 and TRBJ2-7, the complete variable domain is SQTIHQWPATLVQPVGSPLSLECTVEGTSNPNLYWYRQAAGRGLQLLFYSVGIGQISSEVPQNLSASRPQDRQFILSSKKLLLSDSGFYLCAWSVQGYIYEQYFGPGTRLTVT.

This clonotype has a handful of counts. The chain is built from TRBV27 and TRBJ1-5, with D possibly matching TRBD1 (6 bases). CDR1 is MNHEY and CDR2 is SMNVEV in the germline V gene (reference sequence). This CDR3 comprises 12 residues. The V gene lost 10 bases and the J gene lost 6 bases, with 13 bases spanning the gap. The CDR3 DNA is TGTGCCACTGGGACAAGGGGTCAGCCCCAGCATTTT. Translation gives CATGTRGQPQHF.

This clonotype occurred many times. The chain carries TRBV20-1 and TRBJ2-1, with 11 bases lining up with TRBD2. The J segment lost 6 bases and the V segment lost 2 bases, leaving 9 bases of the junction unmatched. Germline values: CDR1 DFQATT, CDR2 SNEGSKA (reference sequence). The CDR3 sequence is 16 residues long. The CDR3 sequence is CSARSFPGLAGNEQFF. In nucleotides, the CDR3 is TGCAGTGCTAGATCTTTCCCCGGACTAGCGGGCAATGAGCAGTTCTTC.

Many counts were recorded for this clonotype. This CDR3 reads CATSDGTGAYEQYF. Written as DNA, the CDR3 is TGTGCCACCAGTGACGGCACAGGGGCCTACGAGCAGTACTTC. The chain is built from TRBV24-1 and TRBJ2-7, with 7 bases that match TRBD1. From germline, CDR1 is KGHDR and CDR2 SFDVKD. Unmatched junction bases numbered 4, after V lost 4 bases and J lost 2 bases. The CDR3 length is 14 residues.

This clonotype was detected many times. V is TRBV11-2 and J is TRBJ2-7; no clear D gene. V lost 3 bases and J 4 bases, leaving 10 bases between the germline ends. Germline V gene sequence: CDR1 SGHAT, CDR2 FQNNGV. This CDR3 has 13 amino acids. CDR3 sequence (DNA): TGTGCCAGCAGCTTGCACAGCAATTACGAGCAGTACGTC. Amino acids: CASSLHSNYEQYV.

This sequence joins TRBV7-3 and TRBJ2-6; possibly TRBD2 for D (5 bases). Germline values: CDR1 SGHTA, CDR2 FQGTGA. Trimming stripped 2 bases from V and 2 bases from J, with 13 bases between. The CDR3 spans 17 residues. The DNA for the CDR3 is TGTGCCAGCAGCTTATTTGGGGAGATTGCTGGGGCCAACGTCCTGACTTTC. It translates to CASSLFGEIAGANVLTF.

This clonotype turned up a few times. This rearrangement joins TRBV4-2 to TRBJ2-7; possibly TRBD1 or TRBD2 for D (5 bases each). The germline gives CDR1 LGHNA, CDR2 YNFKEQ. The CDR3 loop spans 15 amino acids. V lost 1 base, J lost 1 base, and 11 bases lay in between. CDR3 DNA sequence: TGTGCCAGCAGCCAAGGAGGGGCATTGTCCTACGAGCAGTACTTC. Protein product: CASSQGGALSYEQYF.

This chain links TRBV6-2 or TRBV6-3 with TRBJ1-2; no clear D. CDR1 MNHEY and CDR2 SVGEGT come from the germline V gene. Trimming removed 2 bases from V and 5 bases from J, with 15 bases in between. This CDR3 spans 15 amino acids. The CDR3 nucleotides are TGTGCCAGCAGTTACGACGGTACCCTGGGGTATGGCTACACCTTC. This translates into CASSYDGTLGYGYTF.

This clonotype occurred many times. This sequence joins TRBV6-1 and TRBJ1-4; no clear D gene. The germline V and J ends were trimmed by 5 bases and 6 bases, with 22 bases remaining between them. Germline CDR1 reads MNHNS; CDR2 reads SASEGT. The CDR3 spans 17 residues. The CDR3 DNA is TGTGCCAGCAGTCGAACCCAATCTTCCGGCCTACATGAAAAACTGTTTTTT. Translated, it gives CASSRTQSSGLHEKLFF.

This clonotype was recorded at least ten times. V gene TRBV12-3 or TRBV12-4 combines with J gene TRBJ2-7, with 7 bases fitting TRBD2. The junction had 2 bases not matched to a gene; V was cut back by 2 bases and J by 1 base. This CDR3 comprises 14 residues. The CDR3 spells CASSLWGGSYEQYV. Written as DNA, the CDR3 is TGTGCCAGCAGTTTATGGGGGGGTTCCTACGAGCAGTACGTC.

The CDR3 reads CASSYGTSGSYNEQFF. The CDR3 nucleotides read TGTGCCAGCAGTTACGGGACTAGCGGGAGCTACAATGAGCAGTTCTTC. V usage is TRBV6-5 and J usage is TRBJ2-1; 14 nucleotides line up with TRBD2. Germline V CDR1 and CDR2: MNHEY, SVGAGI. The CDR3 length is 16 residues. Trimming removed 2 bases from V and 3 bases from J; junction bases left unmatched: 0.

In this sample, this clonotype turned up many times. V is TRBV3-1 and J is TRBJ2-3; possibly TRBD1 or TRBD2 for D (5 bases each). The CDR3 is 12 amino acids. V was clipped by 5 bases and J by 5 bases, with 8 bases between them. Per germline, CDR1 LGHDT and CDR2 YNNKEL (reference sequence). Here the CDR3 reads CASSKRGDTQYF. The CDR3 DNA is TGTGCCAGCAGCAAGAGGGGAGATACGCAGTATTTT.

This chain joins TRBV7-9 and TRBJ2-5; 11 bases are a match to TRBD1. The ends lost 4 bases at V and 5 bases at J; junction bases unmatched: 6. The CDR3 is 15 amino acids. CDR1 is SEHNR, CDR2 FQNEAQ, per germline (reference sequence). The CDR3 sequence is CASSSWTGGSETQYF. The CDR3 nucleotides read TGTGCCAGCAGCTCCTGGACAGGGGGCTCTGAGACCCAGTACTTC.

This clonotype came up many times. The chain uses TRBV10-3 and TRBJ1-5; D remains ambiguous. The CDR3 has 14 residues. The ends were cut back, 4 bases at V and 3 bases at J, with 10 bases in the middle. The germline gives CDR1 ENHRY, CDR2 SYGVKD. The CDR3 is CAISALGFNQPQHF. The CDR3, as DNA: TGTGCCATCAGTGCCCTGGGTTTCAATCAGCCCCAGCATTTT.

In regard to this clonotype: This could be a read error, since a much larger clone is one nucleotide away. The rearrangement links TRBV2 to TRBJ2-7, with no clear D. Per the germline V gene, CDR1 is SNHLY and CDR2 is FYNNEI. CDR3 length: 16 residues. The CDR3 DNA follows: TGTGCCGGCAGTGAAGGGCTGGCAGCCTTCATCTACGAGCAGTACGTC. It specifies CAGSEGLAAFIYEQYV.

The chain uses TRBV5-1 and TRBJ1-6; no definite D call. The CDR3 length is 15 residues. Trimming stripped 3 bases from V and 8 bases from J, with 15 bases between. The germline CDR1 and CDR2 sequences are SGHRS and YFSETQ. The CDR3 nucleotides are TGCGCCAGCAGCTCGTTCCGGGCAGGAGATTCACCCCTCCACTTT. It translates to CASSSFRAGDSPLHF.

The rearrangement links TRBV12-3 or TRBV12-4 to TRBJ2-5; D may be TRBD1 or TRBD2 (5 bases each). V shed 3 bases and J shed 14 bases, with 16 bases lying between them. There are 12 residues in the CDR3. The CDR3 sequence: CASSLGPLPSYF. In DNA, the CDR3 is TGTGCCAGCAGTTTGGGACCCCTGCCCTCATACTTC.

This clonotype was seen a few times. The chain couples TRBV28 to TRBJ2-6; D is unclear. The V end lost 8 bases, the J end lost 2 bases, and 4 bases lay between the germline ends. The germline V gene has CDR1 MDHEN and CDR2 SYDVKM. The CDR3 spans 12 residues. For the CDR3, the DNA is TGTGCCAGCGGGGCTGGGGCCAACGTCCTGACTTTC. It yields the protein CASGAGANVLTF. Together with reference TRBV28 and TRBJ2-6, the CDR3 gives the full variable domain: DVKVTQSSRYLVKRTGEKVFLECVQDMDHENMFWYRQDPGLGLRLIYFSYDVKMKEKGDIPEGYSVSREKKERFSLILESASTNQTSMYLCASGAGANVLTFGAGSRLTVL.

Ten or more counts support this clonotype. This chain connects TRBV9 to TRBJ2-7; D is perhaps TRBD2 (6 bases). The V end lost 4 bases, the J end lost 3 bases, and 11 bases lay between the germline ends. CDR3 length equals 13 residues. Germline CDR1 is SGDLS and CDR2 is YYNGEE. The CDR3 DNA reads TGTGCCAGCAGCCCGGGGGTTCGCTACGAGCAGTACTTC. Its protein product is CASSPGVRYEQYF.

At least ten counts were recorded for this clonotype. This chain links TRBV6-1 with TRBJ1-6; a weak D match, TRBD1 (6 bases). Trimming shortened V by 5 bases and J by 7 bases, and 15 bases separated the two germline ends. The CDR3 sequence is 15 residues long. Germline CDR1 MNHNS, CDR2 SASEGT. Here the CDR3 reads CASSYSATGNSPLHF. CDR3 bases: TGTGCCAGCAGTTACTCCGCAACAGGGAATTCACCCCTCCACTTT.

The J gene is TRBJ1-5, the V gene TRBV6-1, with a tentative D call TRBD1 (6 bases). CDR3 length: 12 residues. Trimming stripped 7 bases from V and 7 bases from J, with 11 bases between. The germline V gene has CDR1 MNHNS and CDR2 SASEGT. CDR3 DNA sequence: TGTGCCAGCAACGGGGGCCGGCAGCCCCAGCATTTT. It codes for CASNGGRQPQHF.

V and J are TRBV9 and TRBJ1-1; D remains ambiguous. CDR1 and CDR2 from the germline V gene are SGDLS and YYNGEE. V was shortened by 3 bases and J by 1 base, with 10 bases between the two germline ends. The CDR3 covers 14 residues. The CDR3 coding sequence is TGTGCCAGCAGCGGGAACGCTGGGAACACTGAAGCTTTCTTT. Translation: CASSGNAGNTEAFF.

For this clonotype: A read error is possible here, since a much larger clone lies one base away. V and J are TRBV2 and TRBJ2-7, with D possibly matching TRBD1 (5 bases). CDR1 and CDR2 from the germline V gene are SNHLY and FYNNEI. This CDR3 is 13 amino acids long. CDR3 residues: CASSTTGSYERYV. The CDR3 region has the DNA TGTGCCAGCAGTACCACAGGCTCCTACGAGCGGTACGTC.

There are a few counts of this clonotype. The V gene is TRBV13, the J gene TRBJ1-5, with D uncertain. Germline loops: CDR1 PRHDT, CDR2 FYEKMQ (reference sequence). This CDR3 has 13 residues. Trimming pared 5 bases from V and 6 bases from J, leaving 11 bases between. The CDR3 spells CASSLRETQPQHF. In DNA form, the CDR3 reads TGTGCCAGCAGCCTGAGGGAAACTCAGCCCCAGCATTTT.